The 22 T cell receptor beta chains below all came from one sample that was sequenced in a study of blood T cell repertoires in COVID-19. Libraries were prepared by immunoSEQ multiplex PCR; TCRdb keeps only in-frame clonotypes and omits some of them. The sample includes some 130,000 clones, more than 75% of them seen just once. The source material was peripheral blood. The origin of the receptors is a man aged 55 to 70 who had recovered from COVID-19.

This clone was observed once. The chain joins TRBV18 to TRBJ1-1; D call uncertain. V gave up 2 bases and J gave up 1 base, with 11 bases separating them. This CDR3 has 15 residues. Germline V gene lookup returns CDR1 KGHSH and CDR2 LQKENI. Written as DNA, the CDR3 is TGTGCCAGCTCACCAATAGGAGCTCCGAACACTGAAGCTTTCTTT. This sequence encodes CASSPIGAPNTEAFF.

The chain recombines TRBV9 with TRBJ2-1; TRBD2 aligns across 8 bases. The CDR3 runs 13 residues. After removal of 4 bases from V and 10 bases from J, the junction contained 7 bases not matched to a gene. Germline CDR1 reads SGDLS; CDR2 reads YYNGEE. DNA for the CDR3: TGTGCCAGCAGCCTTTTATGGACTAGCGAGCAGTTCTTC. Its translation: CASSLLWTSEQFF.

This clone was counted once. The chain joins TRBV28 to TRBJ1-2; no clear D. The germline V gene encodes CDR1 MDHEN and CDR2 SYDVKM. The CDR3 totals 14 residues. V was trimmed by 5 bases and J by 4 bases, leaving 14 bases between them. CDR3 in DNA: TGTGCCAGCAGTCCAGGACTGTCCTCCTATGGCTACACCTTC. Encoded protein: CASSPGLSSYGYTF.

This clone occurred many times. The chain couples TRBV25-1 to TRBJ2-3, with TRBD2 as a possible D gene (7 bases). This CDR3 is built from 14 residues. V shed 5 bases and J shed 3 bases, with 12 bases lying between them. CDR1 and CDR2 from the germline V gene are MGHDK and SYGVNS. The CDR3 protein is CASSLGGRTDTQYF. The CDR3 nucleotides are TGTGCCAGCAGTCTCGGGGGGCGAACAGATACGCAGTATTTT.

The chain couples TRBV19 to TRBJ1-1; 8 bases are shared with TRBD1. Germline values: CDR1 LNHDA, CDR2 SQIVND (reference sequence). The CDR3 length is 16 residues. V was clipped by 5 bases and J by 1 base; unmatched bases: 9. The CDR3 DNA reads as TGTGCCAGTAGTCCGAGGACAGGGCAGACGAACACTGAAGCTTTCTTT. Residues: CASSPRTGQTNTEAFF.

This clone was detected only a few times. The V gene is TRBV6-6, the J gene TRBJ1-2, with D uncertain. The germline V and J ends were trimmed by 8 bases and 1 base, with 11 bases remaining between them. CDR3 length: 13 amino acids. Per the germline V gene, CDR1 is MNHNY and CDR2 is SVGAGI (reference sequence). The chain's CDR3 is CASRPPSNYGYTF. CDR3 coding DNA: TGTGCCAGCCGTCCTCCTAGTAACTATGGCTACACCTTC.

The genes are TRBV11-2 and TRBJ2-7, with a possible D match to TRBD1 (5 bases). CDR1 and CDR2 (germline): SGHAT, FQNNGV. CDR3 size: 14 residues. Trimming took 3 bases from V and 3 from J, leaving 12 bases between them. The CDR3 protein is CASSFQGSIYEQYF. The CDR3 nucleotides read TGTGCCAGCAGCTTTCAGGGTTCAATCTACGAGCAGTACTTC.

CDR3 loop: CAISGTSGRAPDTQYF. CDR3 nucleotides: TGTGCCATCAGTGGGACTAGCGGGAGGGCCCCAGATACGCAGTATTTT. The chain carries TRBV10-3 and TRBJ2-3; TRBD2 matches at 15 bases. The CDR3 extends over 16 amino acids. Germline V lookup: CDR1 ENHRY, CDR2 SYGVKD. With V trimmed by 4 bases and J by 4 bases, 3 bases remained unmatched.

The V call is TRBV7-8, the J call TRBJ2-1; possible D gene TRBD2, 6 bases. Deletions cut 6 bases from V and 0 bases from J, with 15 bases between. The germline CDR1 and CDR2 sequences are SGHVS and FQNEAQ. The CDR3 covers 16 residues. In DNA, the CDR3 is TGTGCCAGCAGTCTTACTAGCAGGAGCTCCTACAATGAGCAGTTCTTC. Protein: CASSLTSRSSYNEQFF.

This clone showed up just once. The chain joins TRBV30 to TRBJ2-3, with D hard to call. The ends were cut back, 0 bases at V and 4 bases at J, with 5 bases in the middle. The CDR3 loop spans 12 amino acids. Germline V gives CDR1 GTSNPN, CDR2 SVGIG (reference sequence). CDR3 protein: CAWSVSADTQYF. DNA for the CDR3: TGTGCCTGGAGTGTATCGGCAGATACGCAGTATTTT.

This chain joins TRBV28 and TRBJ2-2, with D possibly being TRBD1 (5 bases). V was trimmed by 3 bases and J by 6 bases, leaving 14 bases between them. Germline values: CDR1 MDHEN, CDR2 SYDVKM. This CDR3 contains 15 residues. CDR3 nucleotide sequence: TGTGCCAGCAGTTTGGGGCAGCTTTTTCCCGGGGAGCTGTTTTTT. The encoded protein is CASSLGQLFPGELFF. Using reference TRBV28 and TRBJ2-2 for the parts outside the CDR3, the full variable domain is DVKVTQSSRYLVKRTGEKVFLECVQDMDHENMFWYRQDPGLGLRLIYFSYDVKMKEKGDIPEGYSVSREKKERFSLILESASTNQTSMYLCASSLGQLFPGELFFGEGSRLTVL.

The CDR3 here is CASSPRTGRNTEAFF. The CDR3 coding sequence is TGTGCCAGCAGTCCGCGGACAGGGAGGAACACTGAAGCTTTCTTT. The V gene is TRBV27, the J gene TRBJ1-1; 8 bases match TRBD1. The germline V gene encodes CDR1 MNHEY and CDR2 SMNVEV (reference sequence). The length of the CDR3 is 15 residues. The ends lost 5 bases at V and 1 base at J; junction bases unmatched: 6.

The chain is built from TRBV6-5 and TRBJ1-1, with a weak D call TRBD1 (6 bases). The CDR3 is made up of 13 amino acids. Per germline, CDR1 MNHEY and CDR2 SVGAGI. With 4 bases removed from V and 1 base from J, the gap between germline ends came to 7 bases. CDR3 DNA sequence: TGTGCCAGCAGTTCGACAGGGAACACTGAAGCTTTCTTT. The encoded protein is CASSSTGNTEAFF.

This chain joins TRBV9 and TRBJ2-3; maybe TRBD1 (5 bases). Trimming left V 4 bases short and J 8 bases short, with 11 bases between. The CDR3 sequence is 12 residues long. Germline CDR1 is SGDLS and CDR2 is YYNGEE. The CDR3 is CASSPRDGTQYF. The CDR3 DNA follows: TGTGCCAGCAGCCCCAGGGATGGTACGCAGTATTTT.

The chain has TRBV7-8 and TRBJ2-7, with TRBD2 matching 7 bases. CDR1 and CDR2 from the germline V gene are SGHVS and FQNEAQ. V shed 2 bases, J shed 2 bases, and the junction held 3 bases outside the gene matches. CDR3 length: 14 residues. CDR3 nucleotide sequence: TGTGCCAGCAGCTTATGGGGGGGGGCCTACGAGCAGTACTTC. Protein sequence: CASSLWGGAYEQYF.

The V and J genes are TRBV19 and TRBJ2-1; maybe TRBD1 (5 bases). Trimming removed 3 bases from V and 0 bases from J, with 12 bases in between. The CDR3 runs to 16 residues. Germline V CDR1 and CDR2: LNHDA, SQIVND (reference sequence). CDR3 region: CASSITGSPSYNEQFF. The CDR3 DNA follows: TGTGCCAGTAGTATTACAGGTAGTCCCTCCTACAATGAGCAGTTCTTC. The full variable domain, its missing parts supplied by reference TRBV19 and TRBJ2-1, is DGGITQSPKYLFRKEGQNVTLSCEQNLNHDAMYWYRQDPGQGLRLIYYSQIVNDFQKGDIAEGYSVSREKKESFPLTVTSAQKNPTAFYLCASSITGSPSYNEQFFGPGTRLTVL.

The V call is TRBV28, the J call TRBJ2-7; no firm D call. Germline values: CDR1 MDHEN, CDR2 SYDVKM. The CDR3 is 14 residues long. V shed 2 bases and J shed 2 bases, with 10 bases lying between them. CDR3 in DNA: TGTGCCAGCAGTTTAACGCAGAACCCCTACGAGCAGTACTTC. Translated: CASSLTQNPYEQYF.

This clone appeared a single time. The gene calls are TRBV28 and TRBJ1-5, with D perhaps TRBD1 (6 bases). Germline assignment: CDR1 MDHEN and CDR2 SYDVKM. Deletions cut 8 bases from V and 3 bases from J, with 20 bases between. The CDR3 has 16 residues. The chain's CDR3 is CASLGPGARNNQPQHF. CDR3 coding DNA: TGTGCCAGCCTCGGGCCAGGGGCTAGAAACAATCAGCCCCAGCATTTT.

This chain joins TRBV28 and TRBJ2-6; 12 bases line up with TRBD2. The ends lost 5 bases at V and 0 bases at J; junction bases unmatched: 2. CDR1 MDHEN and CDR2 SYDVKM come from the germline V gene. The length of the CDR3 is 17 residues. The CDR3 DNA is TGTGCCAGCAGTCCTAGCGGGAGGGCCTCTGGGGCCAACGTCCTGACTTTC. Amino acids: CASSPSGRASGANVLTF.

This clone was counted a few times. This chain joins TRBV2 and TRBJ2-3; TRBD2 matches at 9 bases. In germline, CDR1 is SNHLY, CDR2 FYNNEI. The CDR3 is 18 residues long. Trimming took 0 bases from V and 0 from J; bases not matched to a gene: 7. The CDR3 DNA follows: TGTGCCAGCAGTGAAGCAGCGGGGGGCGGACCTAGCACAGATACGCAGTATTTT. It translates to CASSEAAGGGPSTDTQYF.

The chain carries TRBV28 and TRBJ1-2; D gene unclear. CDR1 is MDHEN and CDR2 is SYDVKM in the germline V gene. The CDR3 sequence is 12 residues long. V was trimmed by 4 bases and J by 14 bases, leaving 17 bases between them. CDR3 nucleotides: TGTGCCAGCAGTTATGCCAACAGCCTTATGACCTTC. Translation gives CASSYANSLMTF.

The chain carries TRBV19 and TRBJ1-5; D possibly corresponds to TRBD1 (6 bases). This CDR3 has 14 amino acids. CDR1 is LNHDA and CDR2 is SQIVND in the germline V gene (reference sequence). V shed 6 bases and J shed 7 bases, with 16 bases lying between them. The CDR3 DNA reads as TGTGCCAGTAGCCTGACAGGCCGAACACAGCCCCAGCATTTT. Protein product: CASSLTGRTQPQHF.